This T cell receptor (beta chain) was found in a study of sequential checkpoint blockade in melanoma. Background on the study: Patients were randomized 1:1 to nivolumab-then-ipilimumab or ipilimumab-then-nivolumab first-line.

Assay: immunoSEQ multiplex PCR; the TCRdb copy retains only in-frame clones and omits some. In the table there are about 22,000 clones, roughly 80% of which are singletons. The V gene's germline CDR1 is MNHEY and CDR2 SVGAGI. CDR3 length equals 14 residues. V gave up 4 bases and J gave up 11 bases, with 18 bases separating them. Treatment meaning: randomized to nivolumab then ipilimumab (arm A) or the reverse (arm B). In its sample, this clone was seen many times. This sequence joins TRBV6-5 and TRBJ1-5; the D is unclear. The receptor was derived from a human donor with melanoma. Sequencing was performed on CD8+ T cells sorted from blood (inferred from file names), taken from a patient given nivolumab and ipilimumab in sequence. The CDR3 DNA reads TGTGCCAGCAGTTCATCCTGGCGGGTCGTGACCCAGCATTTT. Translating it yields CASSSSWRVVTQHF.